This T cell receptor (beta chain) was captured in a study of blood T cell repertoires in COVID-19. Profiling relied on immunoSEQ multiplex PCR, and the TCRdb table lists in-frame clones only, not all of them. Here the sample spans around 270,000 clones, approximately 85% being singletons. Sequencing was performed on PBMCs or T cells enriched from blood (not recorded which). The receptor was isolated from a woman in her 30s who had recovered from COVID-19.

CDR3 DNA: TGTGCCAGCAGGTTGGACAGGGTCTTAAAAGAGACCCAGTACTTC. Its translation is CASRLDRVLKETQYF. This chain links TRBV28 with TRBJ2-5; TRBD1 aligns across 8 bases. V shed 6 bases and J 3 bases; nucleotides not matched to a gene: 9. CDR1 and CDR2 from the germline V gene are MDHEN and SYDVKM. The CDR3 consists of 15 residues. Complete variable domain (other parts from reference TRBV28 and TRBJ2-5): DVKVTQSSRYLVKRTGEKVFLECVQDMDHENMFWYRQDPGLGLRLIYFSYDVKMKEKGDIPEGYSVSREKKERFSLILESASTNQTSMYLCASRLDRVLKETQYFGPGTRLLVL.